This record concerns one T cell receptor beta chain sequence. This sample is part of a study of blood T cell repertoires in COVID-19. About the research overall: T cells, B-cell-depleted T cells, or PBMCs supplied cDNA or gDNA.

The repertoire was sequenced with immunoSEQ multiplex PCR; TCRdb's copy has only in-frame clones and lacks some. The sample records hundreds of thousands of clones, roughly 86% being singletons. This CDR3 is built from 16 residues. Germline V CDR1 and CDR2: MGHRA, YSYEKL. The V segment lost 2 bases and the J segment 0 bases; nucleotides outside the gene matches: 5. This TCR derives from a woman in her 70s with COVID-19, enrolled during active disease. The chain combines TRBV4-1 with TRBJ1-1, with 8 positions matching TRBD1. The sequencing sample was made of peripheral blood. CDR3 sequence (DNA): TGCGCCAGCAGCCAACCCGGACAGGGTTTGAACACTGAAGCTTTCTTT. Residues: CASSQPGQGLNTEAFF.